This T cell receptor (beta chain) was documented in a study of T cell responses to AZD1222 COVID-19 vaccine. Points from the study as a whole: Donors in the cohort were predominantly white British and more often female, and clonal diversity was possibly underestimated. The study identified only five to seven AZD1222 recipients as seropositive at baseline.

Germline V gene data show CDR1 as MDHEN and CDR2 as SYDVKM. The CDR3 sequence is 15 residues long. The V and J ends lost 0 bases and 8 bases, in that order; junction bases with no gene match: 8. Repertoires were generated with immunoSEQ multiplex PCR, while TCRdb's copy carries only in-frame clones and drops some. The table lists 75,000 to 100,000 clones, around 89% of them singletons, with roughly 7.7% in the top ten. About this clone itself: The antigen is unknown.

The TCR originated in an adult in good health. The material was peripheral blood, obtained on day 0 of AZD1222 vaccination. The chain employs TRBV28 and TRBJ1-2, with TRBD1 matching over 8 bases. CDR3 region: CASSLWETGQGGYTF. The CDR3 DNA reads as TGTGCCAGCAGTTTATGGGAGACAGGACAGGGAGGCTACACCTTC.